Sequencing of this T cell receptor (beta chain) was carried out in a study of PD-1 blockade in classical Hodgkin lymphoma. Every patient relapsed after autologous stem cell transplantation, and brentuximab vedotin exposure varied. Assay: immunoSEQ multiplex PCR; the TCRdb copy retains only in-frame clones and omits some. The table records under 60,000 clones, roughly 73% of them present only once. Regarding this clone: Its antigen remains unidentified.

Germline-derived CDR1 and CDR2 are MDHEN and SYDVKM. The J segment lost 4 bases and the V segment lost 4 bases, leaving 11 bases of the junction unmatched. The CDR3 has 16 residues. Overall study findings and caveats: TCR diversity in CD4+, not CD8+, cells rose significantly by C4D1. Newly diagnosed patients were reported to start with lower TCR diversity than healthy donors. Those patients who began receiving nivolumab less than 1 year after ASCT had lower diversity, and they were excluded.

The receptor was derived from a human donor with classical Hodgkin lymphoma. The chain has TRBV28 and TRBJ2-7; 9 bases are a match to TRBD1. Source: peripheral blood mononuclear cells (PBMCs), taken at baseline. This CDR3 reads CASSSYLRDREYEQYF. CDR3 DNA: TGTGCCAGCAGTTCGTACCTCCGGGACAGGGAATACGAGCAGTACTTC.